This T cell receptor (beta chain) comes out of a study of T cells expressing NK-cell markers. At the level of the study: Seropositivity for HCMV was found in most of the eight sequenced donors, with one seronegative. Regarding the study as a whole: The CD3+CD56-NKG2C+ fraction was also led by these clonotypes in several donors.

A note on this clonotype: Its cognate antigen is unknown.

Germline CDR1 and CDR2: SGHRS and YFSETQ. This CDR3 comprises 15 residues. TCRdb re-called the 5' RACE reads and shows each CDR3 protein once, DNA omitted. The table for this sample gives 300,000 to 500,000 distinct CDR3 sequences. Sequenced input: blood T cells: a sorted CD56 or NKG2C T cell subset, CD4+ or CD8+ T cells, or bulk PBMC T cells (not recorded which). The TCR was taken from a woman aged 45-65 years in good health. The chain employs TRBV5-1 and TRBJ1-4; there is no DNA to check the TCRdb D call of TRBD1. CDR3 region: CASSLRQGTNEKLFF.